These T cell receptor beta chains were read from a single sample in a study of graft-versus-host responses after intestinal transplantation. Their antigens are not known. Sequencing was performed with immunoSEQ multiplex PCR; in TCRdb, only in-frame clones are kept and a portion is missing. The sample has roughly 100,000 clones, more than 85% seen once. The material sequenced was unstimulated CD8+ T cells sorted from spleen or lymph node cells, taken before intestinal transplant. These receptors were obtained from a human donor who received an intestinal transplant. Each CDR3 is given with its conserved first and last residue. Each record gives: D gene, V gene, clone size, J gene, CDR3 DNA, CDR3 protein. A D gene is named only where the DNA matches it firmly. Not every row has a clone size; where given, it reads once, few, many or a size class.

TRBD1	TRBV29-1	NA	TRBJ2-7	TGCAGCGTTCCCGGGACAGGTCCCTACGAGCAGTACTTC	CSVPGTGPYEQYF
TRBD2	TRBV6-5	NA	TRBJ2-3	TGTGCCAGCCGACTAGCGGGGCTCACAGATACGCAGTATTTT	CASRLAGLTDTQYF
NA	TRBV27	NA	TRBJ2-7	TGTGCCAGCAGTGGCAGGGGACTTCTCTACGAGCAGTACTTC	CASSGRGLLYEQYF
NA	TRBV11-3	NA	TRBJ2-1	TGTGCCAGCAGCTTAGATTCGGGATCTGCCTACAATGAGCAGTTCTTC	CASSLDSGSAYNEQFF
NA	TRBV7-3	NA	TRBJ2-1	TGTGCCAGCAGCTTAACGCCGCGTCCTCCTTACAATGAGCAGTTCTTC	CASSLTPRPPYNEQFF
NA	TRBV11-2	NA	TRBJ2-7	TGTGCCAGCAGCTTATACGGGGGCTCCTACGAGCAGTACTTC	CASSLYGGSYEQYF
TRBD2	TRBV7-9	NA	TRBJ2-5	TGTGCCAGCAGCTCTAGCGGGGCGTACCAAGAGACCCAGTACTTC	CASSSSGAYQETQYF
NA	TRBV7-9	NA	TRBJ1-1	TGTGCCAGCAGCTCCCAGTTCGTAAACACTGAAGCTTTCTTT	CASSSQFVNTEAFF
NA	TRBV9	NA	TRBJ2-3	TGTGCCAGCAGCCCCCCCCGGGCCCCATCGGCAGATACGCAGTATTTT	CASSPPRAPSADTQYF
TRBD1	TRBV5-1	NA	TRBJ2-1	TGCGCCAGCAGCGAGACAGGGGGTGGAGGTGAGCAGTTCTTC	CASSETGGGGEQFF
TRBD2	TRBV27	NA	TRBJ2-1	TGTGCCAGCAGTACTTCTCTAGCGGGGATACGTCTAAGAACCTACAATGAGCAGTTCTTC	CASSTSLAGIRLRTYNEQFF
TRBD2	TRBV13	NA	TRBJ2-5	TGTGCCAGCAGCTTCAACCTACGACCGGGGGGATGGGAGACCCAGTACTTC	CASSFNLRPGGWETQYF
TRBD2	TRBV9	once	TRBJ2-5	TGTGCCAGCAGCGGGGGGCTAGCGGGACCCGCGGAGACCCAGTACTTC	CASSGGLAGPAETQYF
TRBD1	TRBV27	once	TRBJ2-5	TGTGCCAGCAGTTCTCTGGGACAGGGGAATATTGAGACCCAGTACTTC	CASSSLGQGNIETQYF
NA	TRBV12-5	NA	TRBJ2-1	TGTGCTAGTGGTTTTGACACGGGACCACAATACAATGAGCAGTTCTTC	CASGFDTGPQYNEQFF
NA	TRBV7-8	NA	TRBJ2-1	TGTGCCAGCACCCCTCCTCTAGGGGATAGCTGGGGCAATGAGCAGTTCTTC	CASTPPLGDSWGNEQFF
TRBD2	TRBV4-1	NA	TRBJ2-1	TGCGCCAGCAGTCCTCTAGCGGGGGGGCAGGATGAGCAGTTCTTC	CASSPLAGGQDEQFF
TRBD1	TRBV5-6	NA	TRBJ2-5	TGTGCCAGCAGCTCGCGACAGGGGGTTGGTGAGACCCAGTACTTC	CASSSRQGVGETQYF
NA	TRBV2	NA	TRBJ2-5	TGTGCCAGCAGTGAATTTGGCCTAGACCAAGAGACCCAGTACTTC	CASSEFGLDQETQYF
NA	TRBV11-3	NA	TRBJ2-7	TGTGCCAGCAGCAACAGACCCAGGACAGAACCTTCCTACGAGCAGTACTTC	CASSNRPRTEPSYEQYF
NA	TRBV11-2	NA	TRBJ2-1	TGTGCCAGCAGCCTGGACCTCAATGAGCAGTTCTTC	CASSLDLNEQFF
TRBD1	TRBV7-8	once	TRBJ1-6	TGTGCCAGCAGCCTATCCCCCCCGGACAGGGTGGCCTATAATTCACCCCTCCACTTT	CASSLSPPDRVAYNSPLHF
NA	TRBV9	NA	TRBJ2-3	TGTGCCAGCAGCGCACCCAGGGGATCGGCGCAGTATTTT	CASSAPRGSAQYF
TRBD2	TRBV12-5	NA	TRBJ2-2	TGTGCTAGTGGTTTTGTAGCGGGGGTCACCGGGGAGCTGTTTTTT	CASGFVAGVTGELFF
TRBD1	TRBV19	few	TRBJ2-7	TGTGCCAGTAGTCCCTCCCGAGACAGGGGGCCCTACGAGCAGTACTTC	CASSPSRDRGPYEQYF
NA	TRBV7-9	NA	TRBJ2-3	TGTGCCAGCCAAGGGACTCTCACTTACACAGATACGCAGTATTTT	CASQGTLTYTDTQYF
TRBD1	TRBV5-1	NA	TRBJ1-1	TGCGCCAGCACCAGACAGGGGTCCCACACTGAAGCTTTCTTT	CASTRQGSHTEAFF
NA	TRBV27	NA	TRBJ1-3	TGTGCCAGCAGTCCCCCAGTCTCTGGAAACACCATATATTTT	CASSPPVSGNTIYF
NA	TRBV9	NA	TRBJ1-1	TGTGCCAGCAGCCCCTCCCCAGGTGGGACAACTGAAGCTTTCTTT	CASSPSPGGTTEAFF
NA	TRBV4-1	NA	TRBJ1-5	TGCGCCAGCAGCCAAAGAGGGGACAGCAATCAGCCCCAGCATTTT	CASSQRGDSNQPQHF
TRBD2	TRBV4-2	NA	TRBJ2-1	TGTGCCAGCAGCACTAGCGGGGCAGGAAATGAGCAGTTCTTC	CASSTSGAGNEQFF
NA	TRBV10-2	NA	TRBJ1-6	TGCGCCAGCAGTGACAGGGTCTCACCCCTCCACTTT	CASSDRVSPLHF
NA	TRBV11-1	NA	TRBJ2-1	TGTGCCAGCAGCTTGGGAAGGAATGAGCAGTTCTTC	CASSLGRNEQFF
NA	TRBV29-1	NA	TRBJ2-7	TGCAGCGTTGAAGGGGGGGACTCAGGGAATGGGTACGAGCAGTACTTC	CSVEGGDSGNGYEQYF
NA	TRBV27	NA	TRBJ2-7	TGTGCCAGCAGTCCAGAGGGGGGGATGCGCATCTACGAGCAGTACTTC	CASSPEGGMRIYEQYF
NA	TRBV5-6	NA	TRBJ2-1	TGTGCCAGCAGTCAGGGGTCCTACAATGAGCAGTTCTTC	CASSQGSYNEQFF
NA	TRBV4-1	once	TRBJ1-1	TGCGCCAGCAGCTCCCTGGGGAGGGGGGGCACTGAAGCTTTCTTT	CASSSLGRGGTEAFF